This T cell receptor (beta chain) originates from a study of blood T cell repertoires in COVID-19. The CDR3 length is 13 residues. Trimming shortened V by 5 bases and J by 3 bases, and 8 bases separated the two germline ends. Germline CDR1 is LNHDA and CDR2 is SQIVND (reference sequence). Data came from immunoSEQ multiplex PCR; TCRdb stores just in-frame clones and leaves some out. The data hold more than 95,000 clones, with over 70% observed a single time. The rearrangement links TRBV19 to TRBJ1-5, with TRBD1 as a possible D gene (5 bases). Sequencing was carried out using peripheral blood. This receptor was identified in a woman aged 45-65 years with acute or convalescent COVID-19. Here the CDR3 DNA reads TGTGCCAGTAGTTCACAGGTCAATCAGCCCCAGCATTTT. Translated, it gives CASSSQVNQPQHF.